This TCR beta chain was retrieved from a study of blood T cell repertoires in COVID-19. Trimming at V came to 2 bases and at J to 4 bases, leaving 8 bases not matched to a gene. Germline CDR1 reads SGHRS; CDR2 reads YFSETQ. CDR3 size: 16 residues. TCRdb's copy holds only in-frame clones and misses some; the assay was immunoSEQ multiplex PCR. The profile shows tens of thousands of clones, approximately 84% of them singletons. The sequenced sample was peripheral blood. J is TRBJ2-3 and V is TRBV5-1; 9 bases fit TRBD1. The TCR comes from a woman aged 60-70 years with acute or convalescent COVID-19. For the CDR3, the DNA is TGCGCCAGCAGCTTAACCGGGACAGGGAGGGCAGATACGCAGTATTTT. This gives the protein CASSLTGTGRADTQYF.